This T cell receptor (beta chain) stems from a study of blood T cell repertoires in COVID-19. At the level of the study: In each case, the material was cDNA or gDNA derived from T cells, B-cell-depleted T cells, or PBMCs.

CDR1 MNHEY and CDR2 SVGAGI come from the germline V gene. This CDR3 comprises 12 residues. V lost 7 bases to trimming and J lost 5 bases; unmatched junction nucleotides: 5. In the authors' workflow: The assay estimated nucleated cells by amplifying reference gene primers. Some clones are missing from TCRdb's copy, which holds only in-frame ones; the method was immunoSEQ multiplex PCR. V and J calls and clone size follow that table, whereas D and trimming were derived from the DNA. The table records under 250,000 clones, approximately 85% of them present only once. What was sequenced was PBMCs or T cells enriched from blood (not recorded which). This chain uses TRBV6-5 with TRBJ2-7; TRBD1 matches at 7 bases. This receptor was identified in a woman in her fifties or sixties with acute COVID-19. This chain's CDR3 is CASKGDRNEQYF. The DNA of the CDR3 is TGTGCCAGCAAGGGGGACAGAAACGAGCAGTACTTC.